This TCR beta chain was retrieved from a study of T cell responses to AZD1222 COVID-19 vaccine. Trimming removed 2 bases at V and 6 bases at J, with 17 bases between. The V gene's germline CDR1 is KGHSH and CDR2 LQKENI. This CDR3 contains 16 residues. Here immunoSEQ multiplex PCR was the method, and the copy in TCRdb shows in-frame clones only, minus some. In the table there are 120,000 or so clones, more than 75% of which are singletons. The sequenced sample was peripheral blood, obtained 28 days after the second AZD1222 dose. The chain recombines TRBV18 with TRBJ1-5; D is undetermined. This receptor was taken from an adult who received the AZD1222 COVID-19 vaccine. In DNA form, the CDR3 reads TGTGCCAGCTCACCAATGGGCCCTCCACGAGGTCAGCCCCAGCATTTT. Amino acids: CASSPMGPPRGQPQHF.